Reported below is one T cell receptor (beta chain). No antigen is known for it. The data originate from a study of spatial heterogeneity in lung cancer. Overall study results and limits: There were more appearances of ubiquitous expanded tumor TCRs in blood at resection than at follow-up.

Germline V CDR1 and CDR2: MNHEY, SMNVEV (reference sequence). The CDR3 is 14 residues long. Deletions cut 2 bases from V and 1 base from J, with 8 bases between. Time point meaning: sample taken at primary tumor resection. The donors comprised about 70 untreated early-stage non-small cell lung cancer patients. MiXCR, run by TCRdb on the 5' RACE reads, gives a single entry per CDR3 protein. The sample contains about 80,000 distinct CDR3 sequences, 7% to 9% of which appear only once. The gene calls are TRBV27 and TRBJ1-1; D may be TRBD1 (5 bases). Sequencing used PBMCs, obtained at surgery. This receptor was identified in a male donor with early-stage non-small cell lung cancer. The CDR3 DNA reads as TGTGCCAGCAGTTTACAGGGATGGAACACTGAAGCTTTCTTT. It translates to CASSLQGWNTEAFF.